Listed here are 20 T cell receptor beta chains from one sample, sequenced in a study of blood T cells in healthy people across ages. Combining a sample-barcoded 5' primer with a J-beta primer mix, a second PCR ran for 7 to 11 cycles. TCRdb re-called the 5' RACE reads through MiXCR, storing one row per CDR3 protein. The table records 590,000 or so distinct CDR3 sequences, approximately 30% of them present only once. The sample was blood. The receptors shown here come from a woman of 80 years or more in good health.

There are many counts of this clonotype. The CDR3 reads CASTLRGTGALPGGYTF. The DNA of the CDR3 is TGTGCCAGCACCCTTCGGGGGACAGGAGCGCTTCCTGGTGGCTACACCTTC. This chain uses TRBV6-2 or TRBV6-3 with TRBJ1-2; TRBD1 matches 8 bases. The CDR3 contains 17 residues. Germline V gene data show CDR1 as MNHEY and CDR2 as SVGEGT. The ends lost 7 bases at V and 7 bases at J; junction bases unmatched: 20.

This clonotype was seen at least ten times. V usage is TRBV20-1 and J usage is TRBJ2-1; the match to TRBD1 covers 8 bases. CDR1 is DFQATT and CDR2 is SNEGSKA in the germline V gene (reference sequence). Germline trimming cut 4 bases from V and 6 bases from J; bases unmatched to any gene: 8. There are 14 residues in the CDR3. The CDR3: CSATIYGQGNEQFF. The DNA of the CDR3 is TGCAGTGCTACCATTTATGGACAGGGCAATGAGCAGTTCTTC.

This clonotype was picked up a small number of times. V gene TRBV6-2 or TRBV6-3 combines with J gene TRBJ1-6; perhaps TRBD1 as D (5 bases). This CDR3 has 15 amino acids. V lost 6 bases and J lost 13, with 22 bases in between. Germline lookup yields CDR1 MNHEY and CDR2 SVGEGT. The DNA for the CDR3 is TGTGCCAGCAGGACCAGACAGCACGGGGTGTGGCCCCTCCACTTT. It translates to CASRTRQHGVWPLHF.

This clonotype was detected only a few times. The CDR3 loop reads CASSAWTEYQPQHF. Here the CDR3 DNA reads TGTGCCAGCAGCGCGTGGACAGAGTATCAGCCCCAGCATTTT. The chain carries TRBV2 and TRBJ1-5; perhaps TRBD1 as D (6 bases). The ends were cut back, 6 bases at V and 5 bases at J, with 14 bases in the middle. This CDR3 is built from 14 residues. Germline V lookup: CDR1 SNHLY, CDR2 FYNNEI.

This clonotype has ten or more counts. DNA for the CDR3: TGCAGTGCTTGGGACAGGGAAATTTCTGGCTACACCTTC. The encoded protein is CSAWDREISGYTF. The chain has TRBV20-1 and TRBJ1-2; 9 bases match TRBD1. This CDR3 is 13 amino acids long. Germline-derived CDR1 and CDR2 are DFQATT and SNEGSKA (reference sequence). J lost 7 bases, V lost 5 bases, and 8 bases had no gene match.

This clonotype occurred many times. This chain joins TRBV20-1 and TRBJ2-7; 10 nucleotides match TRBD1. Looked up from germline, CDR1 is DFQATT and CDR2 is SNEGSKA (reference sequence). This CDR3 has 15 amino acids. V lost 4 bases to trimming and J lost 3 bases; unmatched junction nucleotides: 9. Written as DNA, the CDR3 is TGCAGTGCTATACCCGGGACAGGGGCTGACTACGAGCAGTACTTC. This gives the protein CSAIPGTGADYEQYF.

As regards this clonotype: Since a much larger clone is just one base distant, this may be a read error. The chain links TRBV29-1 to TRBJ1-1; possibly TRBD1 for D (6 bases). Germline assignment: CDR1 SQVTM and CDR2 ANQGSEA. This CDR3 has 14 amino acids. The CDR3 nucleotides are TGCGGCGTTGGGGGCCGGACAGAGAACACTGAAGCTTTCTTT. The encoded protein is CGVGGRTENTEAFF.

The rearrangement uses TRBV14 and TRBJ1-1; D uncertain. In germline, CDR1 is SGHDN, CDR2 FVKESK. CDR3 size: 15 residues. V was clipped by 4 bases and J by 5 bases, with 17 bases between them. The chain's CDR3 is CASSLRPGGGTEAFF. CDR3 bases: TGTGCCAGCAGCCTTAGACCAGGCGGTGGTACTGAAGCTTTCTTT.

The chain recombines TRBV24-1 with TRBJ2-3, with 11 bases lining up with TRBD2. V was clipped by 3 bases and J by 0 bases; unmatched bases: 4. The germline CDR1 and CDR2 sequences are KGHDR and SFDVKD. The CDR3 extends over 17 amino acids. Here the CDR3 reads CATSDASGGPSTDTQYF. Here the CDR3 DNA reads TGTGCCACCAGTGATGCTAGCGGGGGGCCCAGCACAGATACGCAGTATTTT.

The sample holds many counts of this clonotype. The chain links TRBV3-1 to TRBJ2-1; perhaps TRBD1 as D (5 bases). Trimming took off 0 bases at V and 2 bases at J, with 11 bases between the two ends. CDR3 length: 16 amino acids. Germline CDR1 LGHDT, CDR2 YNNKEL (reference sequence). The CDR3 DNA sequence: TGTGCCAGCAGCCAAGAACAGGAACCCCCCTACAATGAGCAGTTCTTC. This gives the protein CASSQEQEPPYNEQFF.

This clonotype was detected ten times or more. The rearrangement uses TRBV20-1 and TRBJ1-6; 9 nucleotides match TRBD1. In germline, CDR1 is DFQATT, CDR2 SNEGSKA (reference sequence). This CDR3 has 15 residues. Trimming removed 5 bases from V and 6 bases from J; junction bases left unmatched: 8. The CDR3 sequence: CSAQGWGQGNSPLHF. The CDR3 DNA reads as TGCAGTGCTCAGGGATGGGGACAGGGTAATTCACCCCTCCACTTT.

V is TRBV7-9 and J is TRBJ2-1; D might be TRBD2 (5 bases). Germline CDR1 SEHNR, CDR2 FQNEAQ (reference sequence). Deletions cut 0 bases from V and 3 bases from J, with 9 bases between. The CDR3 totals 15 residues. The CDR3 loop reads CASSLAGVVYNEQFF. As DNA, the CDR3 is TGTGCCAGCAGCTTAGCGGGAGTAGTCTACAATGAGCAGTTCTTC.

Remarks on this clonotype: The junction and the germline gene differ at one end; a read error may be behind it. The genes are TRBV5-1 and TRBJ2-1, with D perhaps TRBD2 (6 bases). This CDR3 is built from 12 residues. CDR1 is SGHRS and CDR2 is YFSETQ in the germline V gene. The CDR3 loop is CASGLAGGEQFF. As DNA, the CDR3 is TGCGCCAGCGGCTTGGCTGGGGGGGAGCAGTTCTTC.

The rearrangement uses TRBV5-1 and TRBJ2-1; TRBD2 agrees at 9 bases. Germline CDR1 and CDR2: SGHRS and YFSETQ. V lost 4 bases and J lost 8; bases outside the gene matches: 13. The CDR3 spans 16 residues. In DNA form, the CDR3 reads TGCGCCAGCAGCCCGGAGGGTAGCGGGAGTAGCTATGAGCAGTTCTTC. Translated, it gives CASSPEGSGSSYEQFF.

This chain connects TRBV29-1 to TRBJ1-5; D remains ambiguous. Germline CDR1 and CDR2: SQVTM and ANQGSEA. This CDR3 is 13 amino acids long. With 6 bases removed from V and 0 bases from J, the gap between germline ends came to 9 bases. The CDR3 loop reads CSVITDSNQPQHF. CDR3 nucleotides: TGCAGCGTGATCACAGATAGCAATCAGCCCCAGCATTTT.

The chain employs TRBV20-1 and TRBJ2-5; 7 bases match TRBD2. The DNA end favors TRBJ2-7, so the J call may be wrong. Germline-derived CDR1 and CDR2 are DFQATT and SNEGSKA (reference sequence). The CDR3 has 15 amino acids. CDR3 amino acids: CSARDIRAGDHEQYF. The DNA of the CDR3 is TGCAGTGCTAGAGATATCCGGGCGGGAGACCACGAGCAGTACTTC.

The V and J genes are TRBV7-2 and TRBJ1-1; 7 bases are a match to TRBD1. The CDR3 contains 12 residues. Per germline, CDR1 SGHTA and CDR2 FQGNSA. V lost 0 bases and J lost 11; bases outside the gene matches: 3. Here the CDR3 DNA reads TGTGCCAGCAGCTTAGCGGGACAGAGGGCTTTCTTT. Its translation: CASSLAGQRAFF.

The table lists this clonotype with a few counts. The rearrangement links TRBV6-2 or TRBV6-3 to TRBJ1-1; D gene unclear. V gave up 7 bases and J gave up 0 bases, with 12 bases separating them. Per germline, CDR1 MNHEY and CDR2 SVGEGT. The CDR3 has 14 amino acids. Here the CDR3 reads CASTEPGLNTEAFF. CDR3 DNA sequence: TGTGCCAGCACAGAGCCTGGCTTGAACACTGAAGCTTTCTTT.

This clonotype was seen more than once but under ten times. This chain joins TRBV7-9 and TRBJ1-1; tentatively, D is TRBD1 (5 bases). Germline V gene sequence: CDR1 SEHNR, CDR2 FQNEAQ (reference sequence). The CDR3 spans 15 residues. With 4 bases removed from V and 3 bases from J, the gap between germline ends came to 15 bases. The CDR3 here is CASSYGGTRDTEAFF. The DNA of the CDR3 is TGTGCCAGCAGCTACGGTGGGACGAGGGACACTGAAGCTTTCTTT. The full variable domain, in which reference TRBV7-9 and TRBJ1-1 provide the parts outside the CDR3, is DTGVSQNPRHKITKRGQNVTFRCDPISEHNRLYWYRQTLGQGPEFLTYFQNEAQLEKSRLLSDRFSAERPKGSFSTLEIQRTEQGDSAMYLCASSYGGTRDTEAFFGQGTRLTVV.

This clonotype came up many times. The chain recombines TRBV28 with TRBJ2-7, with D possibly being TRBD2 (6 bases). Germline CDR1 MDHEN, CDR2 SYDVKM. The CDR3 has 14 residues. Trimming removed 7 bases at V and 4 bases at J, with 17 bases between. The CDR3 here is CASNGPPGRYEQYF. CDR3 bases: TGTGCCAGCAACGGCCCTCCAGGGAGGTACGAGCAGTACTTC.